This paragraph covers one T cell receptor beta chain sequence. Other DNA sequences in this sample translate to the same CDR3. The CDR3 loop spans 14 amino acids. Germline-derived CDR1 and CDR2 are SQVTM and ANQGSEA. Deletions cut 3 bases from V and 1 base from J, with 11 bases between. This specimen comes from a study of blood T cell repertoires in COVID-19. Study summary: The samples span acute and convalescent COVID-19 from the United States, Italy and Spain. PBMCs, B-cell-depleted T cells, or T cells were the source of the cDNA or gDNA that made up the material.

Method: immunoSEQ multiplex PCR; TCRdb's copy keeps in-frame clones and lacks some. The data show around 97,000 clones, approximately 84% seen once. This TCR was sampled from a human donor in a cohort sampled during active COVID-19. The sequencing sample was made of peripheral blood. This chain connects TRBV29-1 to TRBJ2-3, with D possibly being TRBD2 (7 bases). The CDR3 loop is CSVEGGRGTDTQYF. CDR3 in DNA: TGCAGCGTTGAGGGGGGGCGAGGCACAGATACGCAGTATTTT.